One and the same sample provided the 17 T cell receptor beta chains below, sequenced in a study of T cell changes during pregnancy in multiple sclerosis. Here immunoSEQ multiplex PCR was the method, and the copy in TCRdb shows in-frame clones only, minus some. The sample has 55,000 to 70,000 clones, around nine tenths seen once; the top ten hold roughly 1.4%. The material was peripheral blood, obtained in the third trimester of pregnancy. The receptors were sampled from a female donor in good health, enrolled as a control in a pregnancy study.

The chain has TRBV2 and TRBJ2-1, with D tentatively TRBD1 (5 bases). CDR1 is SNHLY and CDR2 is FYNNEI in the germline V gene. The CDR3 is 15 residues long. Trimming cost V 3 bases and J 3 bases, with 12 bases left between them. CDR3 in DNA: TGTGCCAGCAGTGACCAACAGGTATACTACAATGAGCAGTTCTTC. Amino acids: CASSDQQVYYNEQFF.

In this sample, this clone turned up once. The rearrangement links TRBV19 to TRBJ1-5; TRBD1 is a possible D gene (5 bases). This CDR3 contains 16 residues. The V gene lost 7 bases and the J gene lost 2 bases, with 18 bases spanning the gap. Germline-derived CDR1 and CDR2 are LNHDA and SQIVND (reference sequence). This chain's CDR3 is CASKVREEFGNQPQHF. The CDR3 coding sequence is TGTGCCAGTAAAGTCAGGGAGGAATTTGGCAATCAGCCCCAGCATTTT.

This clone was seen just once. CDR3 region: CSVVGLAGGPRYNEQFF. The CDR3, as DNA: TGCAGCGTTGTTGGACTAGCGGGGGGGCCGCGGTACAATGAGCAGTTCTTC. The rearrangement uses TRBV29-1 and TRBJ2-1; TRBD2 matches at 15 bases. V was pared by 4 bases and J by 4 bases, with 8 bases of the junction left unmatched. Per the germline V gene, CDR1 is SQVTM and CDR2 is ANQGSEA. CDR3 length: 17 residues.

This clone was picked up a small number of times. The chain couples TRBV21-1 to TRBJ1-2. TRBV21-1 is deemed a pseudogene. The CDR3 totals 13 residues. The CDR3 DNA reads as TGTGCCAGCAGCAAAGTAGCGAGCTATGGCTACACCTTC. It translates to CASSKVASYGYTF.

The chain combines TRBV6-6 with TRBJ1-4; unclear D gene. CDR1 and CDR2 from the germline V gene are MNHNY and SVGAGI (reference sequence). This CDR3 is 15 amino acids long. Trimming removed 7 bases at V and 4 bases at J, with 16 bases between. This CDR3 reads CASTLRAAVNEKLFF. The CDR3 region has the DNA TGTGCCAGCACCCTCCGAGCGGCGGTTAATGAAAAACTGTTTTTT.

The CDR3 is CASSISEGSYNSPLHF. The CDR3, as DNA: TGTGCCAGTAGTATCTCGGAGGGATCCTATAATTCACCCCTCCACTTT. The chain recombines TRBV19 with TRBJ1-6, with unresolved D. Germline values: CDR1 LNHDA, CDR2 SQIVND (reference sequence). The V end was cut by 3 bases, the J end by 1 base, with 10 bases between. This CDR3 region has 16 residues.

The rearrangement joins TRBV7-9 to TRBJ1-4, with D unresolved. The germline V gene encodes CDR1 SEHNR and CDR2 FQNEAQ (reference sequence). The germline V and J ends were trimmed by 8 bases and 5 bases, with 12 bases remaining between them. This CDR3 is built from 13 residues. CDR3 residues: CASGPQTNEKLFF. CDR3 sequence (DNA): TGTGCCAGCGGTCCACAGACGAATGAAAAACTGTTTTTT. Filled out from reference TRBV7-9 and TRBJ1-4, the complete variable domain reads DTGVSQNPRHKITKRGQNVTFRCDPISEHNRLYWYRQTLGQGPEFLTYFQNEAQLEKSRLLSDRFSAERPKGSFSTLEIQRTEQGDSAMYLCASGPQTNEKLFFGSGTQLSVL.

This clone was counted once. The chain links TRBV27 to TRBJ2-5, with 12 bases lining up with TRBD2. The CDR3 spans 18 residues. Germline V lookup: CDR1 MNHEY, CDR2 SMNVEV (reference sequence). J lost 2 bases, V lost 0 bases, and 7 bases had no gene match. The CDR3 region has the DNA TGTGCCAGCAGTTTATCGCCCCCAGGACTAGCGGGACAAGAGACCCAGTACTTC. Protein sequence: CASSLSPPGLAGQETQYF.

The rearrangement joins TRBV1 to TRBJ2-6; whether TRBD2, the table's D call, matches the DNA was not checked. TRBV1 constitutes a pseudogene. The CDR3 sequence is 19 residues long. DNA of the CDR3: TGCACCAGCAGCCAAAGGATAGCGGATAGGAGCTCTGGGGCCAACGTCCTGACTTTC. Translation gives CTSSQRIADRSSGANVLTF.

This chain connects TRBV6-5 to TRBJ2-1, with 8 bases that match TRBD2. This CDR3 is 11 amino acids long. V lost 2 bases to trimming and J lost 15 bases; unmatched junction nucleotides: 3. Germline CDR1 is MNHEY and CDR2 is SVGAGI. The CDR3 region is CASSYGTRAFF. The CDR3 DNA reads TGTGCCAGCAGTTACGGGACTAGGGCGTTCTTC.

The CDR3 reads CASSSIAGVSAGANVLTF. For the CDR3, the DNA is TGTGCCAGCAGCTCGATAGCGGGGGTGTCAGCTGGGGCCAACGTCCTGACTTTC. This rearrangement joins TRBV7-3 to TRBJ2-6; 9 bases are a match to TRBD2. The CDR3 consists of 18 residues. V was clipped by 4 bases and J by 2 bases; unmatched bases: 9. CDR1 and CDR2 (germline): SGHTA, FQGTGA.

This clone was recorded once. The gene calls are TRBV9 and TRBJ2-7; TRBD2 might be the D (7 bases). V lost 0 bases and J lost 13, with 14 bases in between. Germline values: CDR1 SGDLS, CDR2 YYNGEE. The CDR3 totals 12 residues. As DNA, the CDR3 is TGTGCCAGCAGCGTAGGGGGGGGCCCGCTCTACTTC. Residues: CASSVGGGPLYF.

V is TRBV28 and J is TRBJ2-7, with TRBD1 matching 9 bases. Germline V gives CDR1 MDHEN, CDR2 SYDVKM. This CDR3 is built from 13 residues. Losses at the gene ends were 6 bases for V and 6 bases for J; bases not matched to a gene: 6. For the CDR3, the DNA is TGTGCCAGCAGAGGGACAGGGCGGACCGAGCAGTACTTC. This translates into CASRGTGRTEQYF.

The V and J genes are TRBV28 and TRBJ1-6; no definite D call. Deletions cut 1 base from V and 1 base from J, with 8 bases between. This CDR3 has 16 amino acids. Germline CDR1 is MDHEN and CDR2 is SYDVKM. In DNA form, the CDR3 reads TGTGCCAGCAGTTTATATTCGGGATCCTATAATTCACCCCTCCACTTT. It translates to CASSLYSGSYNSPLHF.

This clone was detected only a few times. The gene calls are TRBV18 and TRBJ1-5; possible D gene TRBD1, 5 bases. The germline gives CDR1 KGHSH, CDR2 LQKENI. Trimming removed 3 bases from V and 0 bases from J, with 27 bases in between. CDR3 length equals 21 residues. DNA for the CDR3: TGTGCCAGCTCACCTGACCCTGACGGAGGGTTTCAGGGACTTAGCAATCAGCCCCAGCATTTT. Translation: CASSPDPDGGFQGLSNQPQHF.

V and J are TRBV2 and TRBJ1-1, with unresolved D. CDR3 length equals 12 residues. The V gene lost 7 bases and the J gene lost 6 bases, with 12 bases spanning the gap. Germline V gives CDR1 SNHLY, CDR2 FYNNEI. The CDR3 is CASIRQSAEAFF. DNA for the CDR3: TGTGCCAGCATACGGCAGAGCGCTGAAGCTTTCTTT.

CDR3 sequence: CASSQGGSTEAFF. CDR3 coding DNA: TGCGCCAGCAGCCAGGGGGGATCCACTGAAGCTTTCTTT. The rearrangement links TRBV4-3 to TRBJ1-1, with D possibly matching TRBD1 (5 bases). Germline values: CDR1 LGHNA, CDR2 YSLEER. CDR3 size: 13 residues. Trimming stripped 3 bases from V and 4 bases from J, with 9 bases between.